This T cell receptor (beta chain) was captured by sequencing in a study of cytomegalovirus exposure and HLA in healthy donors. The PCR had 60 Vbeta and 13 Jbeta primers. Per the authors' pipeline: In a later analysis, roughly 86 million unique TCR beta chains included roughly 11 million shared by two or more donors. Repertoires were generated with immunoSEQ multiplex PCR, while TCRdb's copy carries only in-frame clones and drops some. D and trimming were read from the DNA, whereas the V and J calls and clone size are those reported in that table. The sample consists of about 98,000 clones, about 81% of them appearing once. The CDR3 runs to 12 residues. Germline V gene data show CDR1 as GTSNPN and CDR2 as SVGIG (reference sequence).

What was sequenced was PBMCs. This sequence was found in a man between 18 and 29 years old in good health and CMV-seropositive. The V gene is TRBV30, the J gene TRBJ1-1; TRBD1 might be the D (5 bases). CDR3 nucleotide sequence: TGTGTCTCCGGACAAGTGAACACTGAAGCTTTCTTT. This sequence encodes CVSGQVNTEAFF.